This T cell receptor beta chain appears in the sequencing data of a study of blood T cell repertoires in COVID-19. Study overall: Acute and convalescent COVID-19 specimens originated in the United States, Italy and Spain. T cells, B-cell-depleted T cells, or PBMCs provided the cDNA or gDNA that served as material.

Profiled with immunoSEQ multiplex PCR; TCRdb holds only in-frame clones, not every one. The sample consists of some 200,000 clones, roughly 80% of them appearing once. This CDR3 has 16 residues. Trimming at V came to 5 bases and at J to 5 bases, leaving 9 bases not matched to a gene. CDR1 and CDR2 from the germline V gene are MDHEN and SYDVKM. The sequencing input was peripheral blood. The V and J genes are TRBV28 and TRBJ2-2; the match to TRBD1 covers 9 bases. This TCR derives from a woman older than 75 with COVID-19, enrolled during active disease. The DNA for the CDR3 is TGTGCCAGCAGTCGTCCGGGACAGGGAGGAACCGGGGAGCTGTTTTTT. Its protein is CASSRPGQGGTGELFF.